Following are 8 T cell receptor beta chains from one sample sequenced in a study of T cell changes during pregnancy in multiple sclerosis (dated by TCRdb to between 2018 and 2021). The receptor library was made with the immunoSEQ multiplex PCR assay. This is the immuneACCESS table as TCRdb keeps it, with only in-frame sequences that have V and J called. A part of the clones is gone; compared with another copy, unresolved V genes explain less than half, and the rest is unexplained. For this sample there are tens of thousands of clones; 75% to 95% appear just once. The leading ten clones occupy approximately 2.6% of the sample. Sample: CD8+ T cells from peripheral blood mononuclear cells, taken in the second trimester of pregnancy. Receptor source: a female donor with multiple sclerosis, enrolled in a pregnancy study.

The chain links TRBV27 to TRBJ1-2; D unresolved. Germline V gene data show CDR1 as MNHEY and CDR2 as SMNVEV (reference sequence). Trimming pared 3 bases from V and 8 bases from J, leaving 16 bases between. This CDR3 contains 14 residues. This CDR3 is CASSLGRNSGGYTF. CDR3 DNA sequence: TGTGCCAGCAGTTTGGGTCGTAACAGCGGAGGCTACACCTTC.

This clone has a single count. The chain couples TRBV6-4 to TRBJ2-3; D call uncertain. With 8 bases removed from V and 3 bases from J, the gap between germline ends came to 15 bases. This CDR3 is built from 14 residues. Germline CDR1 MRHNA, CDR2 SNTAGT. The CDR3 is CASRHAGGTDTQYF. CDR3 nucleotides: TGTGCCAGCCGGCATGCAGGTGGGACAGATACGCAGTATTTT.

A word on this clone: Other nucleotide sequences in the sample specify the same CDR3. CDR3 loop: CASSLGTGDGYTF. The CDR3 nucleotides read TGTGCCAGCAGCTTGGGGACAGGCGATGGCTACACCTTC. The rearrangement joins TRBV5-6 to TRBJ1-2, with 7 bases identical to TRBD1. V was pared by 0 bases and J by 6 bases, with 2 bases of the junction left unmatched. The germline CDR1 and CDR2 sequences are SGHDT and YYEEEE. The CDR3 is 13 residues long.

The chain couples TRBV9 to TRBJ2-2, with 13 bases lining up with TRBD2. CDR3 size: 19 residues. Germline CDR1 SGDLS, CDR2 YYNGEE. J was trimmed by 0 bases and V by 4 bases; bases with no gene match: 9. The CDR3 nucleotides read TGTGCCAGCAGCTTACCCGGACTAGCGGGGGTCCCGAACACCGGGGAGCTGTTTTTT. Translating gives CASSLPGLAGVPNTGELFF.

This chain joins TRBV29-1 and TRBJ2-7, with a possible D match to TRBD1 (6 bases). Germline assignment: CDR1 SQVTM and CDR2 ANQGSEA. This CDR3 spans 12 amino acids. Trimming shortened V by 5 bases and J by 2 bases, and 10 bases separated the two germline ends. CDR3 amino acids: CSVTGPTYEQYF. The CDR3 DNA is TGCAGCGTTACAGGGCCTACCTACGAGCAGTACTTC.

This chain joins TRBV9 and TRBJ1-1; tentatively, D is TRBD1 (6 bases). V lost 4 bases and J lost 5, with 18 bases in between. This CDR3 has 15 amino acids. Looked up from germline, CDR1 is SGDLS and CDR2 is YYNGEE. Here the CDR3 reads CASSHRGGPSTEAFF. The CDR3 DNA reads as TGTGCCAGCAGCCACCGGGGGGGGCCGAGTACTGAAGCTTTCTTT.

This chain uses TRBV4-3 with TRBJ1-1; TRBD1 is a possible D gene (6 bases). V gave up 5 bases and J gave up 5 bases, with 18 bases separating them. CDR1 LGHNA and CDR2 YSLEER come from the germline V gene. CDR3 length equals 15 residues. The CDR3 bases are TGCGCCAGCAGCTACGGCCAGGGGCAAGGAACTGAAGCTTTCTTT. Protein product: CASSYGQGQGTEAFF.

In nucleotides, the CDR3 is TGTGCCAGCAGTGGACTAGCGGGGGGTGGGAATGAGCAGTTCTTC. Its translation is CASSGLAGGGNEQFF. The gene calls are TRBV25-1 and TRBJ2-1; 13 bases align to TRBD2. The CDR3 spans 15 residues. V was clipped by 4 bases and J by 7 bases; unmatched bases: 4. CDR1 and CDR2 (germline): MGHDK, SYGVNS.